The next 26 T cell receptor beta chains were all read from a single sample in a study of CD8 T cells in ankylosing spondylitis. Overall study findings and caveats: Ankylosing spondylitis blood appeared to be characterized by a TCR beta motif of eight highly homologous variants.

Their antigen targets remain unknown. TCRdb re-analysed the 5' RACE reads in MiXCR, keeping a single row per CDR3 protein. The table includes around 890,000 distinct CDR3 sequences, about 12% detected once. Sample: blood, either unsorted or a sorted T cell fraction (not recorded which). Source of these receptors: a male donor with ankylosing spondylitis.

This chain uses TRBV20-1 with TRBJ2-7; a weak D match, TRBD1 (5 bases). The CDR3 is 14 residues long. Germline lookup yields CDR1 DFQATT and CDR2 SNEGSKA (reference sequence). Trimming shortened V by 4 bases and J by 0 bases, and 13 bases separated the two germline ends. CDR3 in amino acids: CSAISGKDSYEQYF. The CDR3, as DNA: TGCAGTGCTATTTCAGGGAAAGACTCCTACGAGCAGTACTTC.

A few counts support this clonotype. The chain links TRBV6-4 to TRBJ2-4; D uncertain. V was clipped by 3 bases and J by 0 bases, with 9 bases between them. Germline CDR1 and CDR2: MRHNA and SNTAGT. This CDR3 is built from 15 residues. The DNA of the CDR3 is TGTGCCAGCAGTGATGGTGCGCTAGCCAAAAACATTCAGTACTTC. As protein: CASSDGALAKNIQYF.

This clonotype was counted between two and nine times. The gene calls are TRBV4-2 and TRBJ1-1, with TRBD1 as a possible D gene (5 bases). V lost 2 bases and J lost 6, with 13 bases in between. CDR3 length: 14 amino acids. CDR1 and CDR2 (germline): LGHNA, YNFKEQ. The CDR3, as DNA: TGTGCCAGCAGCCAAAAATTACTGGGGGCTGAAGCTTTCTTT. It is translated as CASSQKLLGAEAFF.

The rearrangement links TRBV7-2 to TRBJ2-1; TRBD2 might be the D (5 bases). The CDR3 runs to 13 residues. Between the trimmed V and J ends, which lost 5 bases and 8 bases, there was a span of 13 bases. Germline V lookup: CDR1 SGHTA, CDR2 FQGNSA. CDR3 in amino acids: CASSPQLGDEQFF. The CDR3 DNA reads as TGTGCCAGCAGCCCCCAACTAGGAGATGAGCAGTTCTTC.

The gene calls are TRBV5-4 and TRBJ2-1; possibly TRBD2 for D (6 bases). Germline values: CDR1 SGHNT, CDR2 YYREEE (reference sequence). V lost 4 bases and J lost 2, with 10 bases in between. The CDR3 contains 14 residues. The CDR3 loop is CASSRTITYNEQFF. The CDR3 DNA is TGTGCCAGCAGCAGGACTATTACCTACAATGAGCAGTTCTTC.

In its sample, this clonotype was seen many times. This chain joins TRBV5-1 and TRBJ2-7, with D perhaps matching TRBD1 (7 bases). Germline V gene data show CDR1 as SGHRS and CDR2 as YFSETQ. V was trimmed by 4 bases and J by 6 bases, leaving 23 bases between them. CDR3 size: 16 residues. CDR3 residues: CASSHPGRTGVGEQYF. DNA of the CDR3: TGCGCCAGCAGCCACCCCGGGAGAACAGGGGTCGGCGAGCAGTACTTC. Full variable domain (remainder filled in from reference TRBV5-1 and TRBJ2-7): KAGVTQTPRYLIKTRGQQVTLSCSPISGHRSVSWYQQTPGQGLQFLFEYFSETQRNKGNFPGRFSGRQFSNSRSEMNVSTLELGDSALYLCASSHPGRTGVGEQYFGPGTRLTVT.

J is TRBJ1-1 and V is TRBV5-1; no firm D call. Germline CDR1 is SGHRS and CDR2 is YFSETQ. The V gene lost 0 bases and the J gene lost 2 bases, with 8 bases spanning the gap. The CDR3 sequence is 14 residues long. The CDR3 DNA reads as TGCGCCAGCAGCTTGGACGCGAAAAACACTGAAGCTTTCTTT. As protein: CASSLDAKNTEAFF.

V gene TRBV20-1 combines with J gene TRBJ2-7, with D hard to call. The CDR3 sequence is 14 residues long. CDR1 is DFQATT, CDR2 SNEGSKA, per germline (reference sequence). Trimming shortened V by 4 bases and J by 3 bases, and 16 bases separated the two germline ends. The CDR3, as DNA: TGCAGTGCTATGCCCTCTCTTGTGAACTACGAGCAGTACTTC. Protein sequence: CSAMPSLVNYEQYF.

This clonotype was observed a few times. V gene TRBV20-1 combines with J gene TRBJ1-1; D might be TRBD1 (5 bases). V was cut by 3 bases and J by 0 bases, with 11 bases left in between. Germline V CDR1 and CDR2: DFQATT, SNEGSKA (reference sequence). The CDR3 extends over 14 amino acids. The CDR3 reads CSASRGAVNTEAFF. The CDR3 DNA reads as TGCAGTGCTAGCAGAGGGGCGGTGAACACTGAAGCTTTCTTT.

This sequence joins TRBV3-1 and TRBJ2-7; perhaps TRBD2 as D (6 bases). V lost 2 bases and J 4 bases, leaving 9 bases between the germline ends. This CDR3 is built from 13 residues. Per germline, CDR1 LGHDT and CDR2 YNNKEL (reference sequence). The CDR3 loop is CASSQSGRYEQYF. The CDR3 nucleotides are TGTGCCAGCAGCCAATCTGGGAGGTACGAGCAGTACTTC.

V usage is TRBV6-2 or TRBV6-3 and J usage is TRBJ1-1, with TRBD1 identical over 12 bases. This CDR3 region has 16 residues. V gave up 6 bases and J gave up 4 bases; unmatched junction bases: 9. Germline loops: CDR1 MNHEY, CDR2 SVGEGT. The CDR3 protein is CASSGGGQGASTEAFF. DNA for the CDR3: TGTGCCAGCAGCGGAGGGGGACAGGGGGCTTCCACTGAAGCTTTCTTT.

This clonotype has just a few counts. The rearrangement links TRBV28 to TRBJ2-7; 7 positions match TRBD1. This CDR3 is built from 14 residues. Germline loops: CDR1 MDHEN, CDR2 SYDVKM. Unmatched junction bases numbered 5, after V lost 3 bases and J lost 3 bases. CDR3 bases: TGTGCCAGCAGTTTGGTGGGACAGTACTACGAGCAGTACTTC. This translates into CASSLVGQYYEQYF.

This chain links TRBV27 with TRBJ2-7; D is perhaps TRBD1 (7 bases). From germline, CDR1 is MNHEY and CDR2 SMNVEV (reference sequence). The CDR3 sequence is 13 residues long. V was pared by 5 bases and J by 6 bases, with 14 bases between. The CDR3 nucleotides read TGTGCCAGCAGTCCGTACAGGGGAGGCGAGCAGTACTTC. It encodes CASSPYRGGEQYF.

The J gene is TRBJ1-5, the V gene TRBV3-1; D not resolved. Germline CDR1 is LGHDT and CDR2 is YNNKEL (reference sequence). The CDR3 length is 14 residues. V dropped 1 base and J dropped 11 bases, with 15 bases sitting between them. The chain's CDR3 is CASSQGPAWAAQHF. The CDR3 DNA reads as TGTGCCAGCAGCCAAGGTCCCGCTTGGGCGGCCCAGCATTTT.

The chain has TRBV2 and TRBJ2-7; 10 bases are shared with TRBD2. This CDR3 is 16 amino acids long. Germline CDR1 is SNHLY and CDR2 is FYNNEI. V trimming: 5 bases; J trimming: 2 bases; junction bases outside the gene matches: 9. The CDR3 sequence is CASSPLWTSGTYEQYF. CDR3 DNA: TGTGCCAGCAGTCCCCTGTGGACTAGCGGTACCTACGAGCAGTACTTC.

The J gene is TRBJ2-3, the V gene TRBV24-1, with D unresolved. The CDR3 loop spans 15 amino acids. CDR1 is KGHDR, CDR2 SFDVKD, per germline. Trimming removed 4 bases from V and 1 base from J, with 11 bases in between. The CDR3 loop reads CATSDPRKGTDTQYF. The CDR3, as DNA: TGTGCCACCAGTGACCCCCGGAAGGGCACAGATACGCAGTATTTT.

This clonotype was observed a few times. The chain employs TRBV2 and TRBJ2-3; D uncertain. Trimming left V 5 bases short and J 1 base short, with 13 bases between. The CDR3 extends over 15 amino acids. Germline values: CDR1 SNHLY, CDR2 FYNNEI. The CDR3 sequence is CASSRQTDRTDTQYF. In nucleotides, the CDR3 is TGTGCCAGCAGTCGACAAACAGACCGCACAGATACGCAGTATTTT.

The chain uses TRBV5-1 and TRBJ2-5; 7 bases align to TRBD1. The CDR3 sequence is 15 residues long. Germline V CDR1 and CDR2: SGHRS, YFSETQ. J gave up 4 bases and V 1 base, and 7 bases lay outside the gene matches. The CDR3 reads CASSLFAGGGETQYF. The CDR3 DNA reads as TGCGCCAGCAGCTTGTTCGCAGGGGGTGGAGAGACCCAGTACTTC.

Turning to this clonotype: Since a much larger clone is just one base distant, this may be a read error. This chain uses TRBV12-3 or TRBV12-4 with TRBJ2-7; D is undetermined. With 2 bases removed from V and 5 bases from J, the gap between germline ends came to 4 bases. There are 11 residues in the CDR3. The CDR3 DNA reads TGTGCCAGCAGTTTATTTAACGAGCAGTACTTC. This sequence encodes CASSLFNEQYF.

This clonotype was detected only a few times. This rearrangement joins TRBV27 to TRBJ1-4, with D unresolved. The CDR3 runs 15 residues. Trimming stripped 6 bases from V and 12 bases from J, with 23 bases between. Germline V lookup: CDR1 MNHEY, CDR2 SMNVEV (reference sequence). The CDR3 here is CASRRSAVTDRELFF. The CDR3 DNA follows: TGTGCCAGCAGGCGTTCCGCGGTTACGGATAGGGAACTGTTTTTT.

This clonotype showed up just a few times. The chain has TRBV7-2 and TRBJ2-2, with 8 bases matching TRBD2. The CDR3 extends over 18 amino acids. V was pared by 0 bases and J by 3 bases, with 9 bases of the junction left unmatched. The germline gives CDR1 SGHTA, CDR2 FQGNSA. The CDR3 spells CASSLASWAAGDTGELFF. The CDR3 DNA sequence: TGTGCCAGCAGCTTAGCTTCGTGGGCAGCGGGGGACACCGGGGAGCTGTTTTTT.

This clonotype was counted between two and nine times. The chain employs TRBV20-1 and TRBJ1-2; maybe TRBD1 (6 bases). The germline CDR1 and CDR2 sequences are DFQATT and SNEGSKA (reference sequence). This CDR3 has 13 residues. V was pared by 6 bases and J by 2 bases, with 13 bases between. CDR3 DNA sequence: TGCAGTGCAAACCGGGACACAAACTATGGCTACACCTTC. Translated, it gives CSANRDTNYGYTF.

The rearrangement links TRBV6-1 to TRBJ2-3; 16 positions agree with TRBD2. The CDR3 is made up of 16 amino acids. V lost 4 bases, J lost 4 bases, and 2 bases stayed unmatched. CDR1 and CDR2 (germline): MNHNS, SASEGT. CDR3 loop: CASSVGTSGRADTQYF. The CDR3 bases are TGTGCCAGCAGTGTTGGGACTAGCGGGAGGGCAGATACGCAGTATTTT.

The CDR3 nucleotides are TGCAGTGCCCATCTAGCGGGAGCCAAAAACATTCAGTACTTC. It translates to CSAHLAGAKNIQYF. V and J are TRBV20-1 and TRBJ2-4; the match to TRBD2 covers 8 bases. This CDR3 comprises 14 residues. Germline V lookup: CDR1 DFQATT, CDR2 SNEGSKA (reference sequence). With V trimmed by 6 bases and J by 0 bases, 4 bases remained unmatched.

This clonotype has more than one count but fewer than ten. The chain carries TRBV29-1 and TRBJ2-7; TRBD1 is a possible D gene (5 bases). CDR1 SQVTM and CDR2 ANQGSEA come from the germline V gene. The CDR3 has 13 residues. V lost 2 bases, J lost 3 bases, and 11 bases lay in between. DNA for the CDR3: TGCAGCGTTGAATCAGGGAAGGGCTACGAGCAGTACTTC. It encodes CSVESGKGYEQYF.

This clonotype was observed at least ten times. The chain couples TRBV7-2 to TRBJ2-2; possibly TRBD2 for D (5 bases). Germline V lookup: CDR1 SGHTA, CDR2 FQGNSA. Trimming cost V 2 bases and J 8 bases, with 15 bases left between them. CDR3 size: 15 residues. The CDR3 spells CASSLLRTGIGELFF. CDR3 nucleotide sequence: TGTGCCAGCAGCTTACTACGGACGGGGATAGGGGAGCTGTTTTTT.